Below, 21 T cell receptor beta chains from the same sample are listed, as sequenced in a study of T cell changes during pregnancy in multiple sclerosis. TCRdb keeps only in-frame clones here, not all; method: immunoSEQ multiplex PCR. The profile shows approximately 44,000 clones, over 90% of them singletons. The sequencing here drew on CD8+ T cells from peripheral blood mononuclear cells, taken in the third trimester of pregnancy. The receptors come from a female donor with multiple sclerosis, enrolled in a pregnancy study.

In this sample, this clone turned up once. The J gene is TRBJ1-6, the V gene TRBV5-6, with TRBD1 as a possible D gene (5 bases). CDR3 length: 15 amino acids. The germline V gene encodes CDR1 SGHDT and CDR2 YYEEEE. V was cut by 4 bases and J by 7 bases, with 15 bases left in between. CDR3 sequence reads: CASSVWGGGNSPLHF. CDR3 bases: TGTGCCAGCAGCGTTTGGGGGGGAGGAAATTCACCCCTCCACTTT.

The rearrangement uses TRBV5-4 and TRBJ2-1, with 7 bases fitting TRBD2. This CDR3 is 15 amino acids long. Trimming removed 4 bases from V and 3 bases from J; junction bases left unmatched: 7. Germline CDR1 SGHNT, CDR2 YYREEE (reference sequence). The CDR3 loop is CASSTIQRGYNEQFF. As DNA, the CDR3 is TGTGCCAGCAGCACCATCCAGCGGGGCTACAATGAGCAGTTCTTC. Complete variable domain (other parts from reference TRBV5-4 and TRBJ2-1): ETGVTQSPTHLIKTRGQQVTLRCSSQSGHNTVSWYQQALGQGPQFIFQYYREEENGRGNFPPRFSGLQFPNYSSELNVNALELDDSALYLCASSTIQRGYNEQFFGPGTRLTVL.

The chain combines TRBV6-1 with TRBJ2-2; 7 bases match TRBD1. J gave up 0 bases and V 2 bases, and 12 bases lay outside the gene matches. This CDR3 region has 19 residues. Germline V gene lookup returns CDR1 MNHNS and CDR2 SASEGT. The CDR3, as DNA: TGTGCCAGCAGTGAAATTTTCAGGGGGAAGGATGCGAACACCGGGGAGCTGTTTTTT. Translating it yields CASSEIFRGKDANTGELFF.

This clone was observed once. V usage is TRBV6-1 and J usage is TRBJ2-1, with 9 bases fitting TRBD1. The CDR3 consists of 17 residues. V shed 4 bases and J 0 bases; nucleotides not matched to a gene: 7. CDR1 and CDR2 (germline): MNHNS, SASEGT. In DNA, the CDR3 is TGTGCCAGCAGTGGACAGGGGGTGAAAAGCTCCTACAATGAGCAGTTCTTC. As protein: CASSGQGVKSSYNEQFF.

The chain uses TRBV28 and TRBJ1-4; perhaps TRBD1 as D (6 bases). The CDR3 spans 14 residues. In germline, CDR1 is MDHEN, CDR2 SYDVKM. V was cut by 4 bases and J by 5 bases, with 11 bases left in between. In DNA form, the CDR3 reads TGTGCCAGCAGTTGGGACACGGGGAATGAAAAACTGTTTTTT. Translation: CASSWDTGNEKLFF. Combining the CDR3 with reference TRBV28 and TRBJ1-4 gives the whole variable domain DVKVTQSSRYLVKRTGEKVFLECVQDMDHENMFWYRQDPGLGLRLIYFSYDVKMKEKGDIPEGYSVSREKKERFSLILESASTNQTSMYLCASSWDTGNEKLFFGSGTQLSVL.

V gene TRBV30 combines with J gene TRBJ2-7; 10 positions agree with TRBD2. The V gene end was trimmed by 3 bases and the J gene end by 5 bases; junction bases not matched to a gene: 7. Germline loops: CDR1 GTSNPN, CDR2 SVGIG (reference sequence). CDR3 length equals 14 residues. CDR3 region: CAWSVLAGVNEQYF. In DNA form, the CDR3 reads TGTGCCTGGAGCGTGCTAGCGGGAGTAAACGAGCAGTACTTC. Full variable domain (missing parts from reference TRBV30 and TRBJ2-7): SQTIHQWPATLVQPVGSPLSLECTVEGTSNPNLYWYRQAAGRGLQLLFYSVGIGQISSEVPQNLSASRPQDRQFILSSKKLLLSDSGFYLCAWSVLAGVNEQYFGPGTRLTVT.

The V and J genes are TRBV4-1 and TRBJ2-7, with D perhaps TRBD1 (5 bases). V lost 1 base and J lost 11, with 18 bases in between. CDR3 length: 14 residues. Germline assignment: CDR1 MGHRA and CDR2 YSYEKL. This CDR3 is CASSQAAQGQRKYF. For the CDR3, the DNA is TGCGCCAGCAGCCAAGCGGCCCAGGGCCAAAGGAAGTACTTC.

V is TRBV5-1 and J is TRBJ2-6; perhaps TRBD1 as D (7 bases). Trimming cost V 1 base and J 0 bases, with 14 bases left between them. Per germline, CDR1 SGHRS and CDR2 YFSETQ. This CDR3 region has 18 residues. The CDR3 reads CASSLLGGDSSGANVLTF. CDR3 sequence (DNA): TGCGCCAGCAGCTTGTTAGGAGGGGACAGCTCTGGGGCCAACGTCCTGACTTTC.

This chain connects TRBV19 to TRBJ1-1; TRBD1 might be the D (5 bases). In germline, CDR1 is LNHDA, CDR2 SQIVND (reference sequence). The CDR3 contains 15 residues. V lost 5 bases, J lost 4 bases, and 17 bases lay in between. Here the CDR3 DNA reads TGTGCCAGTAGTCTCGACGTGGGACTGGGCACTGAAGCTTTCTTT. It encodes CASSLDVGLGTEAFF.

The V and J genes are TRBV6-5 and TRBJ1-1; D is undetermined. Looked up from germline, CDR1 is MNHEY and CDR2 is SVGAGI. V was trimmed by 6 bases and J by 0 bases, leaving 14 bases between them. The CDR3 totals 15 residues. CDR3 nucleotides: TGTGCCAGCAGCCACCTAGCCTGGCTGAACACTGAAGCTTTCTTT. Its protein product is CASSHLAWLNTEAFF.

This chain connects TRBV18 to TRBJ1-4, with D possibly being TRBD1 (5 bases). The CDR3 length is 15 residues. CDR1 and CDR2 from the germline V gene are KGHSH and LQKENI. Trimming took off 5 bases at V and 6 bases at J, with 16 bases between the two ends. The CDR3 sequence: CASSSWPRGDEKLFF. The CDR3, as DNA: TGTGCCAGCTCATCCTGGCCCCGGGGGGATGAAAAACTGTTTTTT.

The rearrangement joins TRBV7-9 to TRBJ1-1; 8 nucleotides align to TRBD1. The germline CDR1 and CDR2 sequences are SEHNR and FQNEAQ (reference sequence). The CDR3 extends over 13 amino acids. Losses at the gene ends were 5 bases for V and 8 bases for J; bases not matched to a gene: 7. CDR3 amino acids: CASSPGQGLEAFF. The DNA of the CDR3 is TGTGCCAGCAGCCCCGGACAGGGATTAGAAGCTTTCTTT.

The gene calls are TRBV5-5 and TRBJ2-7; possibly TRBD1 for D (5 bases). The CDR3 is 14 residues long. The germline gives CDR1 SGHKS, CDR2 YYEKEE (reference sequence). The V and J ends lost 4 bases and 4 bases respectively, with 15 bases between them. The CDR3 is CASSASGFLYEQYF. The CDR3 coding sequence is TGTGCCAGCAGCGCGTCAGGGTTTTTGTACGAGCAGTACTTC.

The chain carries TRBV5-4 and TRBJ2-7; D is possibly TRBD2 (6 bases). Germline CDR1 and CDR2: SGHNT and YYREEE (reference sequence). Trimming pared 2 bases from V and 2 bases from J, leaving 14 bases between. The CDR3 runs to 15 residues. Here the CDR3 DNA reads TGTGCCAGCAGCTTTTGGGAGGTTTTTCCCTACGAGCAGTACTTC. Translation gives CASSFWEVFPYEQYF.

Here the CDR3 reads CASSLDSTFGTDTQYF. The CDR3 DNA is TGTGCCAGCAGCTTGGACAGTACTTTCGGCACAGATACGCAGTATTTT. This sequence joins TRBV7-6 and TRBJ2-3, with D possibly TRBD1 on 6 matching bases. This CDR3 contains 16 residues. Trimming stripped 3 bases from V and 1 base from J, with 14 bases between. Germline-derived CDR1 and CDR2 are SGHVS and FNYEAQ. The complete variable domain, with remaining parts taken from reference TRBV7-6 and TRBJ2-3, reads GAGVSQSPRYKVTKRGQDVALRCDPISGHVSLYWYRQALGQGPEFLTYFNYEAQQDKSGLPNDRFSAERPEGSISTLTIQRTEQRDSAMYRCASSLDSTFGTDTQYFGPGTRLTVL.

The gene calls are TRBV7-9 and TRBJ1-2; 7 bases are a match to TRBD1. Per the germline V gene, CDR1 is SEHNR and CDR2 is FQNEAQ (reference sequence). The CDR3 has 15 amino acids. V trimming: 2 bases; J trimming: 0 bases; junction bases outside the gene matches: 3. The CDR3 spells CASSLRQGSNYGYTF. CDR3 DNA: TGTGCCAGCAGCTTACGACAGGGATCTAACTATGGCTACACCTTC. The full variable domain, completed using reference TRBV7-9 and TRBJ1-2, is DTGVSQNPRHKITKRGQNVTFRCDPISEHNRLYWYRQTLGQGPEFLTYFQNEAQLEKSRLLSDRFSAERPKGSFSTLEIQRTEQGDSAMYLCASSLRQGSNYGYTFGSGTRLTVV.

The chain is built from TRBV7-9 and TRBJ2-1; D might be TRBD2 (6 bases). CDR3 size: 15 residues. Germline-derived CDR1 and CDR2 are SEHNR and FQNEAQ (reference sequence). Trimming cost V 2 bases and J 2 bases, with 10 bases left between them. CDR3 residues: CASSLSASAYNEQFF. Here the CDR3 DNA reads TGTGCCAGCAGCTTATCAGCTAGCGCCTACAATGAGCAGTTCTTC.

The V call is TRBV11-1, the J call TRBJ2-7; the D is unclear. Germline CDR1 SGHAT, CDR2 FQDESV (reference sequence). V was pared by 5 bases and J by 0 bases, with 5 bases between. The CDR3 covers 12 residues. CDR3 DNA sequence: TGTGCCAGCAGCACTGACTCCTACGAGCAGTACTTC. Its protein product is CASSTDSYEQYF.

CDR3 sequence: CASRPRDGGAFVGEQYF. DNA of the CDR3: TGTGCCAGCAGACCCCGAGACGGGGGGGCTTTTGTCGGCGAGCAGTACTTC. The chain is built from TRBV7-2 and TRBJ2-7; TRBD2 matches at 8 bases. The CDR3 extends over 17 amino acids. The V gene end was trimmed by 6 bases and the J gene end by 6 bases; junction bases not matched to a gene: 19. Germline CDR1 is SGHTA and CDR2 is FQGNSA.

This chain connects TRBV5-6 to TRBJ2-7; no clear D. CDR1 and CDR2 from the germline V gene are SGHDT and YYEEEE. The ends were cut back, 3 bases at V and 3 bases at J, with 7 bases in the middle. This CDR3 spans 12 amino acids. The CDR3 loop reads CASSSLIYEQYF. The DNA of the CDR3 is TGTGCCAGCAGCTCCCTAATCTACGAGCAGTACTTC.

The gene calls are TRBV27 and TRBJ2-3; tentative D call: TRBD1 (6 bases). The germline CDR1 and CDR2 sequences are MNHEY and SMNVEV (reference sequence). The CDR3 totals 16 residues. Trimming cost V 10 bases and J 5 bases, with 25 bases left between them. The CDR3 nucleotides are TGTGCCAATCCCCAGGGACACCTTTTTGGTCGAGATACGCAGTATTTT. Its protein is CANPQGHLFGRDTQYF.